This TCR beta chain is from a study of T cells after posttransplantation cyclophosphamide. V lost 7 bases and J lost 2, with 8 bases in between. The CDR3 runs to 12 residues. CDR1 LNHDA and CDR2 SQIVND come from the germline V gene (reference sequence). This clone has only a few counts. Antigen unknown. Study-wide findings and caveats: Donor CD8+ memory clones often dominated recipient blood repertoires at later times. Blood and skin or GI T cell repertoires showed limited TRB overlap. After PTCy, TRB diversity resembled that of CNI/methotrexate controls.

Busulfan-fludarabine conditioning, marrow transplant, and cyclophosphamide on days +3 and +4 were administered. Clones were read by immunoSEQ multiplex PCR, and TCRdb kept only the in-frame ones, dropping some. The sample has some 11,000 clones; about nine tenths are singletons. The sequence was collected from a male patient in his thirties who received an allogeneic stem cell transplant from a related donor, was CMV-positive, and had acute GVHD only. Some of the T cells might come from the graft donor. The chain recombines TRBV19 with TRBJ1-2, with D maybe TRBD1 (5 bases). The source was CD4+ T cells sorted from PBMCs, collected after allogeneic stem cell transplant with posttransplant cyclophosphamide. The CDR3 DNA reads as TGTGCCAGTAACAGGCAGAACTATGGCTACACCTTC. It encodes CASNRQNYGYTF.